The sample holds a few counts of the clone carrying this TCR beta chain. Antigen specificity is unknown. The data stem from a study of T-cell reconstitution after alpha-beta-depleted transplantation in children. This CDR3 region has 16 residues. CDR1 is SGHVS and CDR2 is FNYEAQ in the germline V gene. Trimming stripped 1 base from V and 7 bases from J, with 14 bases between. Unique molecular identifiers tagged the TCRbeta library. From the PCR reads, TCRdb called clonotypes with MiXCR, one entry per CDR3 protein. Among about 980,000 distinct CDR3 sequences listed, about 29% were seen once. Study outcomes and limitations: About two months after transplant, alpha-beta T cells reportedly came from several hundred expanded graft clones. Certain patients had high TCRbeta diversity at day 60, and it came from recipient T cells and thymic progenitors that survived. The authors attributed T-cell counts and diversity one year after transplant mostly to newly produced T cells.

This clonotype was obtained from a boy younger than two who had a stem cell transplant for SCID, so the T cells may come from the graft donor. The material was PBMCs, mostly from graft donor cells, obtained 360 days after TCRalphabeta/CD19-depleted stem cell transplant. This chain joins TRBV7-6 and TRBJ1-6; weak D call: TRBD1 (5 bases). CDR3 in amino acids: CASSLGTGPRNSPLHF. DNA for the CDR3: TGTGCCAGCAGCTTAGGAACAGGACCTAGGAATTCACCCCTCCACTTT. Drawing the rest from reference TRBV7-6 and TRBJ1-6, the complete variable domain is GAGVSQSPRYKVTKRGQDVALRCDPISGHVSLYWYRQALGQGPEFLTYFNYEAQQDKSGLPNDRFSAERPEGSISTLTIQRTEQRDSAMYRCASSLGTGPRNSPLHFGNGTRLTVT.